This TCR beta chain was captured in a study of shared clonotypes between healthy human individuals. This CDR3 is built from 15 residues. V was trimmed by 5 bases and J by 3 bases, leaving 16 bases between them. The germline gives CDR1 LNHNV, CDR2 YYDKDF (reference sequence). Using immunoSEQ multiplex PCR, the repertoire was profiled, and TCRdb retains in-frame clones only, with some absent. The sample yields more than 400,000 clones, about 96% seen once. This chain connects TRBV15 to TRBJ1-1; D unresolved. Sequenced input: naive CD4+ T cells sorted from blood. As for subset: CD45RA+ positively selected. The TCR originated in a woman in her twenties or thirties in good health. The CDR3: CATSRDELVDTEAFF. The CDR3 nucleotides are TGTGCCACCAGCCGTGATGAACTCGTCGACACTGAAGCTTTCTTT.